Sequencing of this TCR beta chain was carried out in a study of OX40 agonist ivuxolimab in advanced cancers. As for the study more broadly: Ivuxolimab was a fully human IgG2 agonistic monoclonal antibody targeting the costimulatory receptor OX40 (CD134). Intravenous ivuxolimab was administered to patients every 2 weeks at six dose levels: 0.01, 0.1, 0.3, 1.5, 3 and 10 mg/kg. Of the 50 to 55 dose-escalation patients, hepatocellular carcinoma was present in approximately 20, melanoma in around 15, renal cell carcinoma in 9 and head and neck cancer in 9. A male proportion of roughly 80% and a mean age of around 60 years, ranging from 23 to 79, were recorded for the dose-escalation cohort. Prior anti-PD-1, anti-PD-L1 or anti-CTLA-4 therapy was permitted, and checkpoint inhibitors had been received by approximately 39% of dose-escalation patients. Partial responses occurred in three dose-escalation patients: two with cutaneous melanoma and one with hepatocellular carcinoma. The purpose of peripheral TCRbeta sequencing was to test whether ivuxolimab changed TCR sequence diversity and led to clonal T-cell expansion. The paper describes the monotherapy dose-escalation part (N = 52 patients) of the phase I trial of ivuxolimab. Summary of the overall study and its limitations: Low levels of normalized T-cell clonal expansion were also shown by some nonresponding patients. In the 0.1-3.0 mg/kg groups, partial responders were among the patients with the lowest normalized peripheral clonal expansion, particularly in CD8+ T cells. After ivuxolimab, CD8+ T cells had more expanded clones than CD4+ T cells on average. At doses of 0.1 to 3.0 mg/kg, clonal expansion of both CD4+ and CD8+ blood T cells was observed from baseline to week 6. Which antigens the clonally expanded peripheral T cells were specific for was not determined.

To sequence the TCRbeta CDR3 region, genomic DNA was isolated from the sorted cells. The immunoSEQ Assay was used to sequence the TCRbeta CDR3 regions. Held by TCRdb, this immuneACCESS table contains in-frame sequences only and omits some clones. Under half of the omission traces to an unresolved V gene where checked; the cause of the rest is unknown. This sample gives approximately 70,000 clones in total; just over 90% of them show up just once. The top ten hold 5% to 6.5% of the sample. The CDR3, from cysteine to phenylalanine, totals 16 residues. Solely the CDR3 DNA is kept, with 48 bases framed from the first base. V lost 4 bases and J lost 7 bases; the stretch between them is 21 bases long. CDR1 SGHTS and CDR2 YDEGEE are derived from the germline V gene. As for this clone: Its antigen remains undetermined. No much larger clonotype is one base removed from it; base qualities were not supplied.

The trial excluded patients who had a history of autoimmune disease or who were on systemic immunosuppression. Peripheral blood for TCR sequencing was collected from all dose cohorts at baseline, on cycle 4 day 1, and on cycle 7 day 1. Samples were obtained from an open-label, multicenter, first-in-human phase I dose-escalation trial of ivuxolimab. Adults with locally advanced or metastatic head and neck squamous cell, hepatocellular, melanoma or renal cell carcinoma were enrolled in the trial. Before TCR sequencing, CD4+ and CD8+ T cells were separately sorted from peripheral blood. The rearrangement combines TRBV5-8 with TRBJ2-1; matching of 6 bases hints at TRBD1 as the D gene. This sequence originates from an adult with an advanced solid tumor such as melanoma, head and neck, liver or kidney cancer. The source was CD4+ or CD8+ T cells sorted from blood, collected in a trial of the OX40 agonist ivuxolimab. The nucleotide sequence reads as follows: TGTGCCAGCAGCCCGAAATGGGGGCGCGTATCTAATGAGCAGTTCTTC. This encodes CASSPKWGRVSNEQFF.